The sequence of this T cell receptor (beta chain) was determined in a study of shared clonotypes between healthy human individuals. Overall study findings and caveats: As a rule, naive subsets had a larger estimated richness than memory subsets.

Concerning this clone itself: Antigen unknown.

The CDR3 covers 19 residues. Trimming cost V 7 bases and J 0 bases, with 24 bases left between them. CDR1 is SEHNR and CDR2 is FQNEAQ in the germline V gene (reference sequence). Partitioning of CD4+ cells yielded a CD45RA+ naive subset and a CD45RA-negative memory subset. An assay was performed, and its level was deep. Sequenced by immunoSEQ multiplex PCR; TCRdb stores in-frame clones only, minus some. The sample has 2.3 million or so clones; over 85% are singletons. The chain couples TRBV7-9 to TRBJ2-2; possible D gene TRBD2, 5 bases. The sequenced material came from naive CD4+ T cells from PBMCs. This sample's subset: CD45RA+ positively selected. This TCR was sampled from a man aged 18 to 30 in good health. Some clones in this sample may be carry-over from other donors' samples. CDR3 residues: CASKIPVGEPIANTGELFF. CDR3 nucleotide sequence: TGTGCCAGCAAAATTCCGGTGGGAGAACCTATCGCGAACACCGGGGAGCTGTTTTTT.